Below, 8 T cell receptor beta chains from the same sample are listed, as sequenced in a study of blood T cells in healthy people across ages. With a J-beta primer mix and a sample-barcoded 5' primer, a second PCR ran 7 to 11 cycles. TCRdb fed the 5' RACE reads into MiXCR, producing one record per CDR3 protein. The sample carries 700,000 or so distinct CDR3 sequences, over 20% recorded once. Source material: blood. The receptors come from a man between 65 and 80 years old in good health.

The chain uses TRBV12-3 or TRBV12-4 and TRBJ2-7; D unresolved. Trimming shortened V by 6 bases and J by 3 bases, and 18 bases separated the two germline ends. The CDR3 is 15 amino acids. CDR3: CASSLMGNPSYEQYF. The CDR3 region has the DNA TGTGCCAGCAGCCTTATGGGGAATCCTAGCTACGAGCAGTACTTC.

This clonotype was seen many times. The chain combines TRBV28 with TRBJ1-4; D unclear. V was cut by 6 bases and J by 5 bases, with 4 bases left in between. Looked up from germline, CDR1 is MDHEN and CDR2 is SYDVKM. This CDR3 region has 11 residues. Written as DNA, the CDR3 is TGTGCCAGCAGCTTAAATGAAAAACTGTTTTTT. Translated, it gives CASSLNEKLFF. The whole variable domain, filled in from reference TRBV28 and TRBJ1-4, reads DVKVTQSSRYLVKRTGEKVFLECVQDMDHENMFWYRQDPGLGLRLIYFSYDVKMKEKGDIPEGYSVSREKKERFSLILESASTNQTSMYLCASSLNEKLFFGSGTQLSVL.

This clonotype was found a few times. The CDR3 region has the DNA TGTGCCACCAGTGATCCCGGCGGGAGAGGGACAGATACGCAGTATTTT. This encodes CATSDPGGRGTDTQYF. The chain links TRBV24-1 to TRBJ2-3; 7 nucleotides line up with TRBD2. This CDR3 spans 16 amino acids. Per the germline V gene, CDR1 is KGHDR and CDR2 is SFDVKD. The V segment lost 3 bases and the J segment 3 bases; nucleotides outside the gene matches: 8.

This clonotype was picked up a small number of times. The chain's CDR3 is CASSGDPSAEQFF. CDR3 DNA sequence: TGTGCCAGCAGTGGGGACCCTAGCGCCGAGCAGTTCTTC. The V gene is TRBV28, the J gene TRBJ2-1, with D perhaps matching TRBD2 (6 bases). Germline lookup yields CDR1 MDHEN and CDR2 SYDVKM. V gave up 5 bases and J gave up 10 bases, with 15 bases separating them. The CDR3 is 13 amino acids.

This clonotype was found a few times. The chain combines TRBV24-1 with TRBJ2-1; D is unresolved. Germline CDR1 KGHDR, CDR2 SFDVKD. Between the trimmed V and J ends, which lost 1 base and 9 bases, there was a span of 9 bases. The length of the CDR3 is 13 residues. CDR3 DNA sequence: TGTGCCACCAGTGATTTCGGACGGAGTGAGCAGTTCTTC. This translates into CATSDFGRSEQFF.

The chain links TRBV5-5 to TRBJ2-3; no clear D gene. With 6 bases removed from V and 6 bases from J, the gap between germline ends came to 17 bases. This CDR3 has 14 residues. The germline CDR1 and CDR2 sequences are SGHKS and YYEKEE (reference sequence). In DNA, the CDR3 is TGTGCCAGCACCAACCCAGGCCGGGCGGATACGCAGTATTTT. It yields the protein CASTNPGRADTQYF.

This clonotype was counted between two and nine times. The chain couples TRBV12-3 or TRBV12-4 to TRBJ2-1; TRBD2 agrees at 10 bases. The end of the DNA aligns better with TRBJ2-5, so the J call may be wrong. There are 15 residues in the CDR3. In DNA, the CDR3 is TGTGCCAGCAGTTTTGGGCTAGCGGGGGTAGGGACCCAGTACTTC. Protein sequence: CASSFGLAGVGTQYF.

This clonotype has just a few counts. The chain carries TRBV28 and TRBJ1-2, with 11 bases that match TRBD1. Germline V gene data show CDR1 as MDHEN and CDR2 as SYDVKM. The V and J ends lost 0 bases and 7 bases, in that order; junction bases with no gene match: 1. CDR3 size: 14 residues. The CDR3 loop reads CASSLWDRGPGYTF. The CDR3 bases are TGTGCCAGCAGTTTATGGGACAGGGGGCCTGGCTACACCTTC.